This T cell receptor beta chain was sequenced for a study of T cells in Graves' hyperthyroidism and ophthalmopathy. This clonotype was detected ten times or more. The antigen remains undetermined. Study conclusions and caveats: Blood also held most thyroid clonotypes expanded beyond 0.001.

RNA transcripts yielded amplified TCR beta CDR3 regions. In the first-round RT-PCR of the TCR CDR3, the HTBI primer set was used. TCRdb independently ran MiXCR on the multiplex PCR reads; one entry per CDR3 protein. The sample has some 500,000 distinct CDR3 sequences, less than 25% seen once; the top ten hold approximately 10%. Losses at the gene ends were 6 bases for V and 4 bases for J; bases not matched to a gene: 8. This CDR3 comprises 15 residues. Germline V gene lookup returns CDR1 MNHEY and CDR2 SVGEGT. This receptor was identified in a woman aged 25 to 45 with Graves' ophthalmopathy. The chain recombines TRBV6-2 or TRBV6-3 with TRBJ2-2, with TRBD1 identical over 7 bases. Sequenced sample: blood. CDR3 sequence reads: CASSRIRGSTGELFF. CDR3 nucleotide sequence: TGTGCCAGCAGCAGAATCAGGGGGTCCACCGGGGAGCTGTTTTTT.